The rows below give T cell receptor beta chains drawn from one sample of a study of T cell changes during pregnancy in multiple sclerosis. The repertoire was sequenced with immunoSEQ multiplex PCR; TCRdb's copy has only in-frame clones and lacks some. Found here are 70,000 or so clones, roughly 91% of them singletons; the top ten hold just under 0.3%. Specimen: CD4+ T cells from peripheral blood mononuclear cells, collected after pregnancy. These TCRs come from a female donor with multiple sclerosis, enrolled in a pregnancy study. CDR3s include the opening cysteine and the closing phenylalanine or tryptophan. The D gene is left open where the match is weak. A row's size may be missing; if present it is once, few, many or a size class.

.	.	TRBV7-9	TRBJ1-2	CASSLLGGHYGYTF	TGTGCCAGCAGCTTATTGGGAGGGCACTATGGCTACACCTTC
.	.	TRBV19	TRBJ2-7	CATSDYSYEQYF	TGTGCCACCTCGGACTATTCCTACGAGCAGTACTTC
.	.	TRBV28	TRBJ1-1	CASSLQGGRRTEAFF	TGTGCCAGCAGTTTACAAGGAGGGCGGAGGACTGAAGCTTTCTTT
.	.	TRBV7-3	TRBJ2-3	CASSLQGGPDTQYF	TGTGCCAGCAGCCTACAGGGGGGGCCAGATACGCAGTATTTT
once	TRBD1	TRBV5-1	TRBJ1-2	CASSSRQGPNYGYTF	TGCGCCAGCAGCTCCCGACAGGGACCTAACTATGGCTACACCTTC
.	TRBD2	TRBV18	TRBJ2-5	CASSPWGGETQYF	TGTGCCAGCTCACCTTGGGGAGGGGAGACCCAGTACTTC
.	.	TRBV5-1	TRBJ1-2	CASSSIGTSTPYGYTF	TGCGCCAGCAGCTCCATTGGGACAAGTACTCCTTATGGCTACACCTTC
.	TRBD1	TRBV28	TRBJ1-2	CASSPRTGPYGYTF	TGTGCCAGCAGTCCTCGGACAGGGCCCTATGGCTACACCTTC
.	TRBD2	TRBV13	TRBJ2-3	CASSKRASGGLDTQYF	TGTGCCAGCAGCAAACGGGCTAGCGGGGGCCTGGATACGCAGTATTTT
.	.	TRBV29-1	TRBJ1-3	CSVQILPGRGRDTIYF	TGCAGCGTTCAGATCCTACCGGGACGGGGGAGAGACACCATATATTTT
.	.	TRBV28	TRBJ1-1	CASSPGSLLMNTEAFF	TGTGCCAGCAGTCCGGGGTCACTTCTGATGAACACTGAAGCTTTCTTT
.	.	TRBV4-1	TRBJ2-2	CASSQLSVLNTGELFF	TGCGCCAGCAGCCAGCTTAGCGTCTTGAACACCGGGGAGCTGTTTTTT
few	TRBD1	TRBV4-2	TRBJ1-2	CASSQASGVGQGYTF	TGTGCCAGCAGCCAAGCCTCGGGAGTGGGACAGGGCTACACCTTC
.	.	TRBV9	TRBJ2-7	CASSLDSYEQYF	TGTGCCAGCAGTTTAGACTCCTACGAGCAGTACTTC